Listed here are 26 T cell receptor beta chains from one sample, sequenced in a study of regulatory T cells in long-lasting Graves disease. Time point of the sample: newly diagnosed GD, antithyroid drugs for less than 3 months. Isolated PBMC RNA provided the starting material for the TCR library. Libraries of TCR beta came from iRepertoire HTBI primers plus Arm-PCR of CDR3 regions. TCRdb re-called the multiplex PCR reads through MiXCR, storing one row per CDR3 protein. The sample has over 500,000 distinct CDR3 sequences, approximately 16% seen once. The same data also went into a second study, on T cells in Graves' hyperthyroidism and ophthalmopathy.

This material consisted of peripheral blood mononuclear cells (PBMCs), taken at new diagnosis, from a patient treated with antithyroid drugs. The origin of the receptors is a man aged 18-30 years with Graves disease.

The V call is TRBV28, the J call TRBJ2-7, with 8 bases fitting TRBD1. Trimming took 2 bases from V and 2 from J; bases not matched to a gene: 2. This CDR3 spans 14 amino acids. Germline V gene lookup returns CDR1 MDHEN and CDR2 SYDVKM. CDR3 DNA sequence: TGTGCCAGCAGTTTAGTGGACAGGGCCTACGAGCAGTACTTC. It encodes CASSLVDRAYEQYF. The full variable domain, completed using reference TRBV28 and TRBJ2-7, is DVKVTQSSRYLVKRTGEKVFLECVQDMDHENMFWYRQDPGLGLRLIYFSYDVKMKEKGDIPEGYSVSREKKERFSLILESASTNQTSMYLCASSLVDRAYEQYFGPGTRLTVT.

V and J are TRBV6-9 and TRBJ2-1; tentatively, D is TRBD1 (6 bases). Germline assignment: CDR1 MNHGY and CDR2 SVAAGI. The CDR3 has 15 residues. V shed 4 bases and J shed 5 bases, with 15 bases lying between them. CDR3 nucleotide sequence: TGTGCCAGCAGTTCCGGGACACGCCGAGACAATGAGCAGTTCTTC. Its protein product is CASSSGTRRDNEQFF.

This clonotype was seen repeatedly, ten times or more. The gene calls are TRBV5-1 and TRBJ2-7; TRBD1 or TRBD2 may be the D gene (5 bases each). The CDR3 consists of 14 residues. CDR1 SGHRS and CDR2 YFSETQ come from the germline V gene. Trimming took 4 bases from V and 2 from J, leaving 13 bases between them. The CDR3 DNA follows: TGCGCCAGCAGCCTGGGGACCAAGGCCTACGAGCAGTACTTC. Translated: CASSLGTKAYEQYF.

A few counts support this clonotype. The chain is built from TRBV29-1 and TRBJ1-2; unclear D gene. V was cut by 7 bases and J by 1 base, with 16 bases left in between. Germline CDR1 and CDR2: SQVTM and ANQGSEA. CDR3 length: 14 residues. The CDR3 DNA is TGCAGCGCTTCGCCCAGGACCCTTAACTATGGCTACACCTTC. Translating gives CSASPRTLNYGYTF.

This clonotype occurred many times. The chain joins TRBV9 to TRBJ2-1; D may be TRBD1 or TRBD2 (5 bases each). The CDR3 sequence is 17 residues long. CDR1 is SGDLS, CDR2 YYNGEE, per germline. V was cut by 0 bases and J by 1 base, with 14 bases left in between. The CDR3 protein is CASSVERGVGSYNEQFF. CDR3 bases: TGTGCCAGCAGCGTAGAACGAGGGGTGGGTTCCTACAATGAGCAGTTCTTC.

The rearrangement joins TRBV28 to TRBJ1-5, with 7 bases aligning to TRBD1. The CDR3 runs 13 residues. Trimming cost V 7 bases and J 6 bases; bases outside gene matches: 6. The germline V gene encodes CDR1 MDHEN and CDR2 SYDVKM. The CDR3 bases are TGTGCCAGCAATAAACAGGGGACTCAGCCCCAGCATTTT. Translation: CASNKQGTQPQHF.

This clonotype was seen only a few times. The chain uses TRBV30 and TRBJ1-2; no clear D gene. The V end was cut by 3 bases, the J end by 8 bases, with 10 bases between. The CDR3 has 11 amino acids. The germline V gene has CDR1 GTSNPN and CDR2 SVGIG (reference sequence). CDR3 in amino acids: CAWSRTYGYTF. The CDR3, as DNA: TGTGCCTGGAGCCGCACCTACGGCTACACCTTC.

The chain has TRBV9 and TRBJ1-6; no clear D gene. There are 13 residues in the CDR3. The germline V gene has CDR1 SGDLS and CDR2 YYNGEE. The V end was cut by 1 base, the J end by 7 bases, with 6 bases between. CDR3 coding DNA: TGTGCCAGCAGCGTACAGTCGAATTCACCCCTCCACTTT. The encoded protein is CASSVQSNSPLHF.

V gene TRBV7-9 combines with J gene TRBJ1-2; D perhaps matches TRBD1 (6 bases). The V gene lost 1 base and the J gene lost 6 bases, with 12 bases spanning the gap. The CDR3 runs 14 residues. Germline V gene data show CDR1 as SEHNR and CDR2 as FQNEAQ (reference sequence). This CDR3 reads CASSLEAGVHGYTF. The CDR3, as DNA: TGTGCCAGCAGCTTAGAGGCAGGGGTTCATGGCTACACCTTC.

On this clonotype: A read error is possible here, since a much larger clone lies one base away. V and J are TRBV12-3 or TRBV12-4 and TRBJ2-1; D gene uncertain. This CDR3 is 14 amino acids long. The CDR3 DNA is TGTGCCAGCAGTTTACCGGGCTCCTACAATGAGCAGCTCTTC. This encodes CASSLPGSYNEQLF.

Many counts were recorded for this clonotype. This rearrangement joins TRBV30 to TRBJ2-1; 15 positions match TRBD2. With 3 bases clipped from V and 10 bases from J, the junction kept 7 bases outside the gene matches. This CDR3 comprises 15 residues. Germline CDR1 is GTSNPN and CDR2 is SVGIG (reference sequence). DNA for the CDR3: TGTGCCTGGAGCAGAGCGGGGACTAGCGGGAGGGAGCAGTTCTTC. Protein: CAWSRAGTSGREQFF.

This clonotype was seen repeatedly, ten times or more. This chain links TRBV30 with TRBJ2-7, with 7 bases matching TRBD2. The junction had 11 bases not matched to a gene; V was cut back by 2 bases and J by 7 bases. Germline lookup yields CDR1 GTSNPN and CDR2 SVGIG (reference sequence). CDR3 length equals 14 residues. CDR3 loop: CAWSIGGSVQEQYF. CDR3 DNA: TGTGCCTGGAGTATTGGCGGGAGTGTACAAGAGCAGTACTTC.

This clonotype showed up many times. This chain uses TRBV20-1 with TRBJ2-7; no clear D. In germline, CDR1 is DFQATT, CDR2 SNEGSKA (reference sequence). V was trimmed by 3 bases and J by 2 bases, leaving 11 bases between them. This CDR3 spans 13 amino acids. In nucleotides, the CDR3 is TGCAGTGCTAGGCCCCCAGGAACCTACGAGCAGTACTTC. Translation gives CSARPPGTYEQYF.

At least ten counts were recorded for this clonotype. The V call is TRBV5-6, the J call TRBJ2-1; D remains unclear. CDR3 length: 15 amino acids. Trimming took off 0 bases at V and 2 bases at J, with 9 bases between the two ends. Germline V gene lookup returns CDR1 SGHDT and CDR2 YYEEEE. CDR3 coding DNA: TGTGCCAGCAGCTTGGGAGGTAGTACCTACAATGAGCAGTTCTTC. It codes for CASSLGGSTYNEQFF.

This clonotype was observed many times. The chain uses TRBV27 and TRBJ2-1; TRBD2 might be the D (5 bases). The CDR3 is 15 residues long. Per germline, CDR1 MNHEY and CDR2 SMNVEV (reference sequence). The V end lost 5 bases, the J end lost 3 bases, and 14 bases lay between the germline ends. The CDR3 sequence is CASSRQSAGYNEQFF. CDR3 nucleotide sequence: TGTGCCAGCAGTAGACAATCGGCGGGCTACAATGAGCAGTTCTTC.

As regards this clonotype: A read error may be the cause here, since a much bigger clone is one base away. The chain uses TRBV12-3 or TRBV12-4 and TRBJ1-1; D may be TRBD1 (6 bases). The CDR3 length is 16 residues. In DNA, the CDR3 is TGTGCCAGCAGTTTGAGGGGGAGGGACATGAACACTGAAACTTTCTTT. Encoded protein: CASSLRGRDMNTETFF.

The rearrangement uses TRBV2 and TRBJ2-5; D is unclear. The germline V and J ends were trimmed by 7 bases and 2 bases, with 8 bases remaining between them. CDR3 length: 12 residues. Germline loops: CDR1 SNHLY, CDR2 FYNNEI. The CDR3 DNA reads as TGTGCCAGCATGGGCAGGCAAGAGACCCAGTACTTC. It is translated as CASMGRQETQYF.

The chain recombines TRBV18 with TRBJ1-2; 9 bases are a match to TRBD1. Looked up from germline, CDR1 is KGHSH and CDR2 is LQKENI. The V segment lost 0 bases and the J segment 4 bases; nucleotides outside the gene matches: 6. The CDR3 loop spans 16 amino acids. Here the CDR3 reads CASSPPGTGGVYGYTF. In nucleotides, the CDR3 is TGTGCCAGCTCACCACCGGGAACAGGGGGCGTCTATGGCTACACCTTC.

This clonotype showed up many times. J is TRBJ1-1 and V is TRBV20-1, with TRBD1 matching over 7 bases. Germline V gene sequence: CDR1 DFQATT, CDR2 SNEGSKA (reference sequence). V shed 3 bases and J 0 bases; nucleotides not matched to a gene: 13. This CDR3 has 17 residues. The CDR3 is CSARKRLGRGMNTEAFF. CDR3 DNA sequence: TGCAGTGCTAGGAAGAGGCTCGGCAGGGGGATGAACACTGAAGCTTTCTTT.

This clonotype was seen only a few times. The V call is TRBV12-3 or TRBV12-4, the J call TRBJ2-7, with 9 nucleotides matching TRBD2. This CDR3 spans 15 amino acids. With 1 base clipped from V and 7 bases from J, the junction kept 8 bases outside the gene matches. In DNA form, the CDR3 reads TGTGCCAGCAGTTTAGGGCTAGCGGGAAGCGGTGAGCAGTACTTC. Its protein product is CASSLGLAGSGEQYF.

This clonotype was recorded a few times. The chain recombines TRBV9 with TRBJ1-2; D not resolved. CDR1 is SGDLS, CDR2 YYNGEE, per germline. The CDR3 is made up of 13 amino acids. V gave up 3 bases and J gave up 3 bases, with 9 bases separating them. The CDR3 sequence is CASSGGRDYGYTF. As DNA, the CDR3 is TGTGCCAGCAGCGGTGGACGGGACTATGGCTACACCTTC. The full variable domain, its missing parts supplied by reference TRBV9 and TRBJ1-2, is DSGVTQTPKHLITATGQRVTLRCSPRSGDLSVYWYQQSLDQGLQFLIQYYNGEERAKGNILERFSAQQFPDLHSELNLSSLELGDSALYFCASSGGRDYGYTFGSGTRLTVV.

The table lists this clonotype with many counts. The V call is TRBV11-3, the J call TRBJ2-3; 8 nucleotides agree with TRBD2. CDR3 length: 15 residues. V trimming: 5 bases; J trimming: 1 base; junction bases outside the gene matches: 5. Germline V lookup: CDR1 SGHNT, CDR2 YENEEA. The CDR3 bases are TGTGCCAGCAGCATAAGCGGGGGTCGCACAGATACGCAGTATTTT. Amino acids: CASSISGGRTDTQYF. Full variable domain (missing parts from reference TRBV11-3 and TRBJ2-3): EAGVVQSPRYKIIEKKQPVAFWCNPISGHNTLYWYLQNLGQGPELLIRYENEEAVDDSQLPKDRFSAERLKGVDSTLKIQPAELGDSAVYLCASSISGGRTDTQYFGPGTRLTVL.

Concerning this clonotype itself: Being one base from a much bigger clone, this may be a read error. This chain connects TRBV5-1 to TRBJ2-7; D not certain. The CDR3 is 13 residues long. Germline V gene sequence: CDR1 SGHRS, CDR2 YFSETQ. V was clipped by 6 bases and J by 6 bases, with 16 bases between them. The CDR3 nucleotides are TGCGCCAGCAACGATGGCGGTGCCCTCGAGCAGTACTTC. Amino acid sequence: CASNDGGALEQYF.

This clonotype appeared many times. This chain links TRBV6-2 or TRBV6-3 with TRBJ2-1; 9 bases line up with TRBD2. The CDR3 sequence is 15 residues long. V lost 4 bases to trimming and J lost 2 bases; unmatched junction nucleotides: 3. Germline values: CDR1 MNHEY, CDR2 SVGEGT. The CDR3 DNA sequence: TGTGCCAGCAGTTTTAGCGGGGGCCCCTACAATGAGCAGTTCTTC. Protein: CASSFSGGPYNEQFF.

V gene TRBV29-1 combines with J gene TRBJ2-7; 7 nucleotides agree with TRBD2. This CDR3 is 11 amino acids long. Germline-derived CDR1 and CDR2 are SQVTM and ANQGSEA. With V trimmed by 7 bases and J by 5 bases, 5 bases remained unmatched. CDR3 sequence: CSGEAGDEQYF. In DNA form, the CDR3 reads TGCAGCGGGGAGGCGGGAGACGAGCAGTACTTC.

The V gene is TRBV20-1, the J gene TRBJ1-2, with TRBD1 matching 7 bases. The germline V gene has CDR1 DFQATT and CDR2 SNEGSKA (reference sequence). The length of the CDR3 is 13 residues. For the CDR3, the DNA is TGCACCCGCCCGCGGGACAGCAACTATGGCTACACCTTC. Protein product: CTRPRDSNYGYTF.